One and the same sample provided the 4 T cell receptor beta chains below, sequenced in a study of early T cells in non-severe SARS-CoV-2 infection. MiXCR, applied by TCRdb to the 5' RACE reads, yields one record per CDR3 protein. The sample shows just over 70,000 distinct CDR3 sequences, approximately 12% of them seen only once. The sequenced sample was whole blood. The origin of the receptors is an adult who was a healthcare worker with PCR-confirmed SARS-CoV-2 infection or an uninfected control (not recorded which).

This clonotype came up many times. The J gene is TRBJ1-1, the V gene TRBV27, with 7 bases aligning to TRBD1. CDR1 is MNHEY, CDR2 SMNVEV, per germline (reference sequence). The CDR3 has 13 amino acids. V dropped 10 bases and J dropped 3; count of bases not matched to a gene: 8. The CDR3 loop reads CATASGQYTEAFF. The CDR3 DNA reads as TGTGCCACCGCGTCGGGACAGTACACTGAAGCTTTCTTT.

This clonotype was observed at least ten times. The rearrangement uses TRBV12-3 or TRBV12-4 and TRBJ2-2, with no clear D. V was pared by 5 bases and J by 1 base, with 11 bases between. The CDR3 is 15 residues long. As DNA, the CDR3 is TGTGCCAGCAGTCCTCCCGGAAGGAACACCGGGGAGCTGTTTTTT. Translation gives CASSPPGRNTGELFF.

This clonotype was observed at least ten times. CDR3 DNA: TGCAGCGTTGAGGAGGGCCGGGGGTACGAGCAGTACTTC. It is translated as CSVEEGRGYEQYF. The V gene is TRBV29-1, the J gene TRBJ2-7, with D maybe TRBD2 (6 bases). The CDR3 length is 13 residues. Looked up from germline, CDR1 is SQVTM and CDR2 is ANQGSEA. Trimming removed 3 bases from V and 4 bases from J, with 13 bases in between.

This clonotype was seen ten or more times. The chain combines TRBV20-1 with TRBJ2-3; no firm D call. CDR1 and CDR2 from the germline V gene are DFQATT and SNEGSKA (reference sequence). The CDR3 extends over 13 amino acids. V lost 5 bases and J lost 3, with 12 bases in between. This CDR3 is CSAPKDGTDTQYF. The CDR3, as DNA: TGCAGTGCTCCAAAGGATGGGACAGATACGCAGTATTTT.